The rows below give T cell receptor beta chains drawn from one sample of a study of T cells in Graves' hyperthyroidism and ophthalmopathy. TCRdb analysed the multiplex PCR reads with MiXCR anew, one entry per CDR3 protein. The sample has about 290,000 distinct CDR3 sequences, around 13% seen once. Sequenced sample: blood. The receptors come from a woman aged 35 to 49 with Graves' hyperthyroidism. Both conserved end residues are part of each CDR3. A D gene is named only where the DNA matches it firmly. Size values are once, few and many counts, or a class for expanded clones, and some rows have none.

v_call: TRBV20-1
j_call: TRBJ2-2
clone_size: -
d_call: -
cdr3_aa: CSAPLRRRDTGELFF
cdr3_nt: TGCAGTGCTCCCTTACGGAGGAGAGACACCGGGGAGCTGTTTTTT

v_call: TRBV7-8
j_call: TRBJ2-5
clone_size: -
d_call: TRBD1
cdr3_aa: CASSLGGQGERETQYF
cdr3_nt: TGTGCCAGCAGCTTAGGCGGACAGGGAGAACGGGAGACCCAGTACTTC

v_call: TRBV27
j_call: TRBJ2-7
clone_size: many
d_call: TRBD2
cdr3_aa: CASSGRTSGIYEQYF
cdr3_nt: TGTGCCAGCAGTGGCCGGACTAGCGGGATCTACGAGCAGTACTTC

v_call: TRBV27
j_call: TRBJ1-2
clone_size: many
d_call: TRBD1
cdr3_aa: CASSLSATGTYGYTF
cdr3_nt: TGTGCCAGCAGTTTATCTGCGACAGGGACCTATGGCTACACCTTC

v_call: TRBV28
j_call: TRBJ2-5
clone_size: many
d_call: -
cdr3_aa: CASRPPGPQETQYF
cdr3_nt: TGTGCCAGCAGGCCTCCGGGACCACAAGAGACCCAGTACTTC

v_call: TRBV20-1
j_call: TRBJ1-1
clone_size: many
d_call: -
cdr3_aa: CSAADRVNTEAFF
cdr3_nt: TGCAGTGCTGCTGACAGAGTGAACACTGAAGCTTTCTTT

v_call: TRBV6-4
j_call: TRBJ1-2
clone_size: -
d_call: TRBD1
cdr3_aa: CASDPGQGVGGYTF
cdr3_nt: TGTGCCAGCGATCCGGGACAGGGCGTAGGTGGCTACACCTTC

v_call: TRBV28
j_call: TRBJ1-2
clone_size: many
d_call: -
cdr3_aa: CASLGGGSYGYTF
cdr3_nt: TGTGCCAGCTTAGGGGGGGGCTCCTATGGCTACACCTTC

v_call: TRBV6-1
j_call: TRBJ2-1
clone_size: -
d_call: TRBD2
cdr3_aa: CASRTGTSGLGEQFF
cdr3_nt: TGTGCCAGCAGAACCGGGACTAGCGGTCTAGGGGAGCAGTTCTTC

v_call: TRBV10-3
j_call: TRBJ2-7
clone_size: few
d_call: -
cdr3_aa: CAISEAGSRRQEQYF
cdr3_nt: TGTGCCATCAGTGAGGCCGGGTCCCGCAGGCAGGAGCAGTACTTC

v_call: TRBV18
j_call: TRBJ1-1
clone_size: many
d_call: -
cdr3_aa: CASSPAEYTEAFF
cdr3_nt: TGTGCCAGCTCACCAGCCGAGTACACTGAAGCTTTCTTT

v_call: TRBV7-8
j_call: TRBJ2-7
clone_size: -
d_call: TRBD2
cdr3_aa: CASSQPGAGGYEQYF
cdr3_nt: TGTGCCAGCAGCCAACCAGGAGCGGGAGGCTACGAGCAGTACTTC

v_call: TRBV5-1
j_call: TRBJ2-3
clone_size: many
d_call: TRBD2
cdr3_aa: CASRLAGFSTDTQYF
cdr3_nt: TGCGCCAGCAGGCTAGCGGGTTTTAGCACAGATACGCAGTATTTT

v_call: TRBV20-1
j_call: TRBJ2-1
clone_size: -
d_call: -
cdr3_aa: CSATRTNAEQFF
cdr3_nt: TGCAGTGCCACCCGGACTAATGCTGAGCAGTTCTTC

v_call: TRBV11-2
j_call: TRBJ2-1
clone_size: many
d_call: TRBD2
cdr3_aa: CASSLVSGRVYEQFF
cdr3_nt: TGTGCCAGCAGCTTAGTGAGCGGGAGGGTCTATGAGCAGTTCTTC

v_call: TRBV19
j_call: TRBJ2-1
clone_size: few
d_call: -
cdr3_aa: CASCAGPLSRSYNEQFF
cdr3_nt: TGTGCCAGTTGCGCGGGACCTTTATCCCGCTCCTACAATGAGCAGTTCTTC

v_call: TRBV28
j_call: TRBJ1-2
clone_size: -
d_call: -
cdr3_aa: CATRPGTRQAYTF
cdr3_nt: TGTGCCACCCGCCCCGGGACACGGCAGGCCTACACCTTC

v_call: TRBV2
j_call: TRBJ2-1
clone_size: many
d_call: TRBD2
cdr3_aa: CASSGRAGLSYNEQFF
cdr3_nt: TGTGCCAGCAGTGGACGAGCGGGACTCTCCTACAATGAGCAGTTCTTC

v_call: TRBV12-3/TRBV12-4
j_call: TRBJ2-2
clone_size: -
d_call: TRBD2
cdr3_aa: CASRGGLAGVTGELFF
cdr3_nt: TGTGCCAGCAGGGGAGGACTAGCGGGAGTCACCGGGGAGCTGTTTTTT

v_call: TRBV20-1
j_call: TRBJ2-4
clone_size: many
d_call: -
cdr3_aa: CSAPGRGFGIAKNIQYF
cdr3_nt: TGCAGTGCCCCGGGTAGGGGTTTTGGAATAGCCAAAAACATTCAGTACTTC